The clone carrying this TCR beta chain was detected only a few times. The antigen is unknown. The genes are named according to mouse. The sequenced fragment ends 4 residues before the CDR3 boundary, so the rest is inferred from the germline J gene. The germline V gene has CDR1 NSHNY and CDR2 SYGAGN. Trimming removed 2 bases at V and 3 bases at J, with 7 bases between. This CDR3 contains 13 residues. The study sorted pooled cutaneous lymph node cells by CD4, CD8alpha, NKG2D, NKG2ACE and other markers. This record comes from a study of CD8+ T cells in alopecia areata. Study-wide findings and caveats: Normal scalp had lower clonality than lesional scalp, with alopecia totalis/universalis lesions showing this most strongly. Sequences from scalp samples also cover resident alphabeta T cells of normal skin. With patients, TCR sharing proved less clear than in mice, a difference possibly related to HLA.

In each case, RNA was isolated and then reverse transcribed into cDNA as the sequencing template. The data were produced by immunoSEQ multiplex PCR, yet TCRdb's version contains in-frame clones alone and is incomplete. The sample has 200,000 to 300,000 clones, none seen only once. This clonotype originated in a C3H/HeJ mouse with alopecia areata. As its MHC haplotype, the strain has H2-k. This chain joins TRBV13-1 and TRBJ2-3; D is undetermined. Sequenced input: CD4+ T cells sorted from a lymph node. Partial CDR3 DNA: TGTGCCAGCAGTGAAGGCTGGGCAGAA. It translates to CASSEGWAE. The entire CDR3 reads CASSEGWAETLYF.